This TCR beta chain was sequenced for a study of human T cells and chemical hapten exposure. Time point given: pre-sensitization, week 0. Treatment noted: therapeutic diphenylcyclopropenone sensitization with weekly scalp DPC. Many counts were recorded for this clonotype. TCRdb re-analysed the RACE reads in MiXCR, keeping a single row per CDR3 protein. This sample has roughly 380,000 distinct CDR3 sequences, with 4.5% to 5.5% found just once. V dropped 3 bases and J dropped 6 bases, with 8 bases sitting between them. The CDR3 runs 12 residues. The clonotype originates from a woman aged 50 to 60 with alopecia areata. Some clones in this sample may be carry-over from other donors' samples. The source material was whole blood, sampled in connection with sensitization to the hapten diphenylcyclopropenone (DPC). The chain joins TRBV12-3 or TRBV12-4 to TRBJ1-2; tentatively, D is TRBD1 (5 bases). The CDR3 loop is CASSFRADGYTF. For the CDR3, the DNA is TGTGCCAGCAGTTTCAGGGCGGATGGCTACACCTTC.